These 10 T cell receptor beta chains share one sample of origin, sequenced in a study of cytomegalovirus exposure and HLA in healthy donors. This PCR relied on a set of 60 Vbeta primers and 13 Jbeta primers. TCRdb's copy holds only in-frame clones and misses some; the assay was immunoSEQ multiplex PCR. Among tens of thousands of clones listed, around 76% were seen once. The sequenced sample was PBMCs. Source of these receptors: a woman in her 30s in good health and CMV-seropositive.

The chain recombines TRBV7-9 with TRBJ1-1; D perhaps matches TRBD1 (5 bases). Germline CDR1 reads SEHNR; CDR2 reads FQNEAQ (reference sequence). Trimming left V 1 base short and J 1 base short, with 10 bases between. The CDR3 covers 15 residues. DNA of the CDR3: TGTGCCAGCAGCTTAGTTGAAGGGGCGAACACTGAAGCTTTCTTT. This translates into CASSLVEGANTEAFF.

In this sample, this clone turned up once. The chain carries TRBV7-9 and TRBJ1-1; 9 nucleotides align to TRBD1. With V trimmed by 5 bases and J by 0 bases, 4 bases remained unmatched. The CDR3 sequence is 15 residues long. Germline CDR1 reads SEHNR; CDR2 reads FQNEAQ (reference sequence). The CDR3 DNA follows: TGTGCCAGCAGCACTGACAGGGGGGTGAACACTGAAGCTTTCTTT. Its translation: CASSTDRGVNTEAFF.

The chain has TRBV30 and TRBJ2-2; D might be TRBD2 (5 bases). Trimming took off 5 bases at V and 7 bases at J, with 11 bases between the two ends. The CDR3 spans 12 residues. Germline V CDR1 and CDR2: GTSNPN, SVGIG (reference sequence). The CDR3 reads CAWADYIGELFF. The CDR3 nucleotides read TGTGCCTGGGCTGACTACATCGGGGAGCTGTTTTTT.

The chain is built from TRBV28 and TRBJ2-7; 8 nucleotides align to TRBD2. The CDR3 extends over 17 amino acids. The J segment lost 4 bases and the V segment lost 1 base, leaving 12 bases of the junction unmatched. The V gene's germline CDR1 is MDHEN and CDR2 SYDVKM. CDR3 in DNA: TGTGCCAGCAGTTTATATACCCGGGCTAGCGGGTATTACGAGCAGTACTTC. Encoded protein: CASSLYTRASGYYEQYF.

J is TRBJ2-7 and V is TRBV28; 7 bases line up with TRBD2. The germline gives CDR1 MDHEN, CDR2 SYDVKM. The ends lost 2 bases at V and 3 bases at J; junction bases unmatched: 4. The CDR3 is 14 amino acids. The CDR3 sequence: CASSLNPSGYEQYF. Here the CDR3 DNA reads TGTGCCAGCAGTTTAAATCCTAGCGGCTACGAGCAGTACTTC. The variable domain in full, completed from reference TRBV28 and TRBJ2-7, reads DVKVTQSSRYLVKRTGEKVFLECVQDMDHENMFWYRQDPGLGLRLIYFSYDVKMKEKGDIPEGYSVSREKKERFSLILESASTNQTSMYLCASSLNPSGYEQYFGPGTRLTVT.

This clone appeared once. The chain combines TRBV7-6 with TRBJ2-5; 8 nucleotides agree with TRBD2. CDR3 length equals 14 residues. Trimming took 5 bases from V and 4 from J; bases not matched to a gene: 6. Germline V CDR1 and CDR2: SGHVS, FNYEAQ. The CDR3 reads CASSRNSGVETQYF. The CDR3 DNA follows: TGTGCCAGCAGCCGGAATAGCGGGGTAGAGACCCAGTACTTC.

In this sample, this clone turned up once. V is TRBV10-3 and J is TRBJ1-5, with no clear D. The CDR3 loop spans 16 amino acids. Trimming stripped 4 bases from V and 6 bases from J, with 19 bases between. The germline V gene has CDR1 ENHRY and CDR2 SYGVKD. The CDR3 loop is CAISADYGPSLQPQHF. The CDR3 DNA reads TGTGCCATCAGTGCGGACTACGGGCCAAGCCTTCAGCCCCAGCATTTT.

The V and J genes are TRBV7-2 and TRBJ2-5; 10 bases are shared with TRBD2. This CDR3 has 15 amino acids. Germline V lookup: CDR1 SGHTA, CDR2 FQGNSA. J lost 4 bases, V lost 3 bases, and 5 bases had no gene match. Written as DNA, the CDR3 is TGTGCCAGCAGCTTCCGTTTAGCGGGAGGAGAGACCCAGTACTTC. Protein product: CASSFRLAGGETQYF.

The chain uses TRBV6-5 and TRBJ1-1, with a possible D match to TRBD1 (5 bases). Germline loops: CDR1 MNHEY, CDR2 SVGAGI. Trimming stripped 6 bases from V and 2 bases from J, with 10 bases between. The CDR3 is 13 amino acids. The CDR3 sequence: CASRFQGNTEAFF. The CDR3 nucleotides read TGTGCCAGCAGGTTCCAGGGAAACACTGAAGCTTTCTTT.

The chain has TRBV2 and TRBJ2-2; D is perhaps TRBD1 (6 bases). Germline V lookup: CDR1 SNHLY, CDR2 FYNNEI. With 10 bases removed from V and 0 bases from J, the gap between germline ends came to 12 bases. The CDR3 is 14 amino acids. CDR3 nucleotide sequence: TGTGCCATCACCGGGACATCGAACACCGGGGAGCTGTTTTTT. Translating it yields CAITGTSNTGELFF.